This T cell receptor beta chain was recovered during a study of shared clonotypes between healthy human individuals. CDR1 and CDR2 (germline): MGHRA, YSYEKL. V was clipped by 4 bases and J by 7 bases; unmatched bases: 13. The CDR3 totals 17 residues. Deep level was the assay's run setting. Using ten immunoSEQ deep assay plates, investigators sequenced unsorted PBMC DNA. Measured with immunoSEQ multiplex PCR; TCRdb has only the in-frame clones, and not every one. The sample contains about 600,000 clones, roughly 79% of which appear only once. This clone came up once. This clonotype originated in a woman between 40 and 55 years old in good health. Some clones in this sample may be carry-over from other donors' samples. Sample: PBMCs. The gene calls are TRBV4-1 and TRBJ2-7; TRBD2 agrees at 13 bases. CDR3 sequence (DNA): TGCGCCAGCAGCCCTACGTCGGGACTAGCGGGAAGTTGGGAGCAGTACTTC. Protein product: CASSPTSGLAGSWEQYF.